This T cell receptor beta chain was documented in a study of T cell repertoires in cytomegalovirus infection. Overall study: Carrying CMV and the relevant HLA type showed in public TCR beta signatures.

The CDR3 consists of 13 residues. The germline gives CDR1 MNHEY, CDR2 SVGEGT. Deletions cut 2 bases from V and 8 bases from J, with 10 bases between. TCRdb recomputed calls from the reads with MiXCR, one row per CDR3 protein. Counted here are roughly 640,000 distinct CDR3 sequences, approximately 24% occurring once; the ten biggest clones make up around 7.6%. Points from the study as a whole: Summed frequency of shared TCR beta families picked out CMV carriers who also had the relevant HLA. The response measured ex vivo was dominated by TCR beta clonotypes (HLA-C-restricted and CMV-specific).

This clonotype was recorded a few times. What it binds is not known. This sequence joins TRBV6-2 or TRBV6-3 and TRBJ2-1, with unresolved D. The source material was CD8+ T cells from PBMCs. This clonotype was obtained from a human donor in good health (CMV status not recorded). Some clones in this sample may be carry-over from other donors' samples. The CDR3 DNA reads TGTGCCAGCAGTTACCCGCTGGCGGATGAGCAGTTCTTC. Translation gives CASSYPLADEQFF.